These 17 T cell receptor beta chains originate from one sample sequenced in a study of blood T cell repertoires in COVID-19. The table came from immunoSEQ multiplex PCR; TCRdb's copy has only in-frame clones and leaves some out. In the table there are roughly 42,000 clones, around 88% of which are singletons. Material for sequencing was peripheral blood. Source of these receptors: a human donor in a cohort sampled during active COVID-19.

The chain uses TRBV5-1 and TRBJ1-2; D not certain. The ends were cut back, 1 base at V and 8 bases at J, with 12 bases in the middle. The CDR3 consists of 13 residues. The germline CDR1 and CDR2 sequences are SGHRS and YFSETQ. The CDR3 DNA follows: TGCGCCAGCAGCTTGTCCTTCCATGGCGGCTACACCTTC. This encodes CASSLSFHGGYTF.

The chain has TRBV5-5 and TRBJ2-3; 7 nucleotides match TRBD1. The germline V gene has CDR1 SGHKS and CDR2 YYEKEE (reference sequence). There are 14 residues in the CDR3. V trimming: 6 bases; J trimming: 3 bases; junction bases outside the gene matches: 7. The chain's CDR3 is CASTPQGTTDTQYF. The CDR3 DNA is TGTGCCAGCACTCCACAGGGGACGACAGATACGCAGTATTTT. The whole variable domain, remainder taken from reference TRBV5-5 and TRBJ2-3, is DAGVTQSPTHLIKTRGQQVTLRCSPISGHKSVSWYQQVLGQGPQFIFQYYEKEERGRGNFPDRFSARQFPNYSSELNVNALLLGDSALYLCASTPQGTTDTQYFGPGTRLTVL.

This chain joins TRBV4-2 and TRBJ2-7; D gene ambiguous. Germline CDR1 is LGHNA and CDR2 is YNFKEQ. V dropped 0 bases and J dropped 2 bases, with 11 bases sitting between them. This CDR3 contains 15 residues. CDR3 sequence (DNA): TGTGCCAGCAGCCAAGATCGGGTCAAGACCTACGAGCAGTACTTC. Translating gives CASSQDRVKTYEQYF.

The rearrangement joins TRBV5-1 to TRBJ1-2; D gene unclear. Trimming left V 4 bases short and J 7 bases short, with 20 bases between. This CDR3 is built from 15 residues. Germline values: CDR1 SGHRS, CDR2 YFSETQ. In DNA, the CDR3 is TGCGCCAGCAGCACCGGTCCAACGCCGCCGGGTGGCTACACCTTC. Translation: CASSTGPTPPGGYTF.

This clone came up a few times. The chain uses TRBV27 and TRBJ1-1; D is undetermined. CDR3 length: 13 residues. CDR1 and CDR2 (germline): MNHEY, SMNVEV (reference sequence). Trimming took off 4 bases at V and 0 bases at J, with 6 bases between the two ends. Written as DNA, the CDR3 is TGTGCCAGCAGTTCGCGGGTGAACACTGAAGCTTTCTTT. Amino acid sequence: CASSSRVNTEAFF.

The chain has TRBV6-5 and TRBJ2-2, with D tentatively TRBD2 (6 bases). CDR3 length equals 12 residues. The germline V and J ends were trimmed by 2 bases and 8 bases, with 6 bases remaining between them. Germline V gene lookup returns CDR1 MNHEY and CDR2 SVGAGI. CDR3 region: CASSYRGGELFF. The DNA for the CDR3 is TGTGCCAGCAGTTACCGGGGGGGGGAGCTGTTTTTT.

V and J are TRBV5-1 and TRBJ1-1; TRBD1 agrees at 8 bases. V was clipped by 2 bases and J by 3 bases; unmatched bases: 0. Germline V lookup: CDR1 SGHRS, CDR2 YFSETQ. The CDR3 is 13 amino acids. CDR3 sequence: CASSLQGDTEAFF. DNA for the CDR3: TGCGCCAGCAGCTTACAGGGGGACACTGAAGCTTTCTTT. Using reference TRBV5-1 and TRBJ1-1 for the parts outside the CDR3, the full variable domain is KAGVTQTPRYLIKTRGQQVTLSCSPISGHRSVSWYQQTPGQGLQFLFEYFSETQRNKGNFPGRFSGRQFSNSRSEMNVSTLELGDSALYLCASSLQGDTEAFFGQGTRLTVV.

This clone came up many times. The chain links TRBV29-1 to TRBJ1-4, with D unclear. The CDR3 spans 13 residues. Looked up from germline, CDR1 is SQVTM and CDR2 is ANQGSEA. V lost 7 bases, J lost 3 bases, and 12 bases lay in between. The CDR3 DNA reads as TGCAGCGCCTCAACCGGGGCTAATGAAAAACTGTTTTTT. This codes for CSASTGANEKLFF.

This chain uses TRBV7-2 with TRBJ2-1; D is possibly TRBD2 (7 bases). The V gene's germline CDR1 is SGHTA and CDR2 FQGNSA. The length of the CDR3 is 14 residues. V shed 5 bases and J shed 6 bases, with 14 bases lying between them. As DNA, the CDR3 is TGTGCCAGCAGCCTACGGGGGGCGGGCAATGAGCAGTTCTTC. Its protein is CASSLRGAGNEQFF.

The V and J genes are TRBV7-6 and TRBJ1-4, with 9 positions matching TRBD1. CDR1 and CDR2 (germline): SGHVS, FNYEAQ. Unmatched junction bases numbered 7, after V lost 6 bases and J lost 8 bases. The length of the CDR3 is 14 residues. The CDR3 loop is CASSPGTGHEKLFF. The CDR3 DNA follows: TGTGCCAGCAGTCCCGGGACAGGGCACGAAAAACTGTTTTTT.

The CDR3 DNA reads TGTGCCAGCAGTCTCCTGGGGAGTGAGCAGTTCTTC. Translating gives CASSLLGSEQFF. The rearrangement joins TRBV6-5 to TRBJ2-1; D might be TRBD2 (5 bases). The CDR3 extends over 12 amino acids. Per germline, CDR1 MNHEY and CDR2 SVGAGI. The V end was cut by 5 bases, the J end by 9 bases, with 11 bases between.

The rearrangement links TRBV5-5 to TRBJ1-4, with 7 bases fitting TRBD1. V lost 0 bases to trimming and J lost 4 bases; unmatched junction nucleotides: 3. From germline, CDR1 is SGHKS and CDR2 YYEKEE (reference sequence). The CDR3 is 15 amino acids. The chain's CDR3 is CASSLGDSLNEKLFF. CDR3 coding DNA: TGTGCCAGCAGCTTGGGGGACAGCCTTAATGAAAAACTGTTTTTT.

This rearrangement joins TRBV4-1 to TRBJ2-5, with TRBD2 matching over 7 bases. Germline V gene lookup returns CDR1 MGHRA and CDR2 YSYEKL. The length of the CDR3 is 16 residues. J gave up 0 bases and V 1 base, and 5 bases lay outside the gene matches. The CDR3 reads CASSQVLAGDQETQYF. The CDR3 DNA reads TGCGCCAGCAGCCAAGTATTGGCGGGGGACCAAGAGACCCAGTACTTC.

The chain combines TRBV11-2 with TRBJ1-1; maybe TRBD1 (6 bases). The CDR3 length is 12 residues. Between the trimmed V and J ends, which lost 5 bases and 5 bases, there was a span of 9 bases. Germline values: CDR1 SGHAT, CDR2 FQNNGV. The CDR3 reads CASSPGVTEAFF. The CDR3 nucleotides read TGTGCCAGCAGCCCAGGGGTGACTGAAGCTTTCTTT.

V gene TRBV10-3 combines with J gene TRBJ2-2; 9 bases match TRBD2. The CDR3 spans 18 residues. Trimming removed 3 bases from V and 6 bases from J; junction bases left unmatched: 14. The germline CDR1 and CDR2 sequences are ENHRY and SYGVKD. The CDR3 is CAISDPWTSERGPGELFF. CDR3 bases: TGTGCCATCAGTGACCCGTGGACTAGCGAGCGGGGGCCCGGGGAGCTGTTTTTT.

The chain recombines TRBV9 with TRBJ2-3; TRBD1 might be the D (6 bases). The CDR3 is 16 residues long. CDR1 is SGDLS and CDR2 is YYNGEE in the germline V gene. V was cut by 0 bases and J by 2 bases, with 13 bases left in between. The CDR3 loop reads CASSVDWTALTDTQYF. CDR3 sequence (DNA): TGTGCCAGCAGCGTAGACTGGACAGCGCTCACAGATACGCAGTATTTT.

The chain carries TRBV30 and TRBJ2-1; 8 bases fit TRBD1. The CDR3 runs 13 residues. V was clipped by 8 bases and J by 2 bases; unmatched bases: 5. Germline V lookup: CDR1 GTSNPN, CDR2 SVGIG (reference sequence). The CDR3 here is CARTGGAYNEQFF. As DNA, the CDR3 is TGTGCCCGAACAGGGGGAGCCTACAATGAGCAGTTCTTC.